This T cell receptor beta chain was sequenced in a study of blood T cell repertoires in COVID-19 (dated by TCRdb to about 2020). Turning to the overall study: The collaborator samples originated in the United States, Italy and Spain and spanned the acute and convalescent phases of COVID-19. The prospective study material was composed of cDNA or gDNA derived from T cells, B-cell-depleted T cells, or PBMCs. Subjects who had been exposed to COVID-19, were actively infected with it, or had recovered from it provided the deeply sampled blood TCRbeta repertoires that made up the dataset. The repertoires were made available in a free public database intended to serve as a resource for research on the immune response to SARS-CoV-2. The samples were drawn from two sources: the first 160 participants of the ongoing ImmuneRACE study, and over 1,000 subjects contributed by 6 global collaborators. Sample metadata almost always included a de-identified subject ID, COVID-19 status, age in years and sex. Where available, HLA class I and class II types were obtained from metadata supplied by the sample provider rather than from assay-based typing.

Paper-wide results and their limitations: The quantity of clinical and demographic metadata differed by source and by participant and was supplied without curation.

TCRbeta CDR3 regions were amplified from genomic DNA by means of the immunoSEQ Assay, a bias-controlled multiplex PCR. As for how the authors treated the data: The number of nucleated cells in each sample was estimated from the amplification of reference gene primers within the assay. Sequence reads were collapsed and filtered to measure the absolute abundance of every unique TCRbeta CDR3 rearrangement. Productive Simpson clonality was computed per sample as the square root of Simpson's diversity index over productive rearrangements. In TCRdb, the immuneACCESS table is reduced to in-frame sequences with V and J assigned. These tables do not hold every clone; where another copy was compared, an unresolved V gene accounts for under half, and the others remain unexplained. V, J and clone size reflect that table, while D and trimming were determined from the DNA. The sample has about 210,000 clones on record, roughly 82% of them singletons. Of the sample, approximately 12% is held by the ten largest clones.

The collaborating institutions used their own protocols to collect whole blood in K2EDTA tubes. For TCRbeta analysis, collaborator samples were shipped as frozen whole blood, as isolated PBMCs, or as DNA extracted from either sample type. About this clone itself: The target of this receptor is not known. No base quality values were provided; no much bigger clone lies one nucleotide off.

The CDR3 has 17 amino acids, counting the end cysteine and phenylalanine. Only the CDR3 portion is preserved as DNA: 51 bases, with reading frame beginning at the first base. The germline V gene yields SGHDT for CDR1 and YYEEEE for CDR2. V has 2 bases trimmed and J has 2 bases trimmed; junction bases matching no gene number 10. The chain joins TRBV5-6 to TRBJ2-1; TRBD1 lines up with 7 middle nucleotides. This receptor was obtained from a woman aged 35 to 49 with acute or convalescent COVID-19. Sequencing was performed on peripheral blood. The DNA is TGTGCCAGCAGCTTTGAAACCGGGACAGCGACCTACAATGAGCAGTTCTTC. Its product reads: CASSFETGTATYNEQFF.